This passage covers 16 T cell receptor beta chains from one sample sequenced in a study of CD8+ T cells in alopecia areata. RNA extraction was followed by reverse transcription into cDNA, which acted as the sequencing template. Generated by immunoSEQ multiplex PCR, the TCRdb table keeps only in-frame clones and is missing some. This table holds around 190,000 clones, roughly three fifths found once. Sequencing was performed on CD8+ T cells sorted from blood. The source of these receptors is a human donor in good health.

This chain uses TRBV2 with TRBJ2-1; 7 bases map to TRBD1. The CDR3 spans 15 residues. The V gene end was trimmed by 3 bases and the J gene end by 4 bases; junction bases not matched to a gene: 6. Germline V gene lookup returns CDR1 SNHLY and CDR2 FYNNEI. The CDR3 sequence: CASSDMAGGYNEQFF. CDR3 bases: TGTGCCAGCAGTGATATGGCAGGGGGATACAATGAGCAGTTCTTC.

This chain uses TRBV29-1 with TRBJ1-4; TRBD1 aligns across 7 bases. Germline V lookup: CDR1 SQVTM, CDR2 ANQGSEA. The CDR3 covers 11 residues. V trimming: 4 bases; J trimming: 10 bases; junction bases outside the gene matches: 3. The CDR3 here is CSVVGGGKLFF. CDR3 DNA sequence: TGCAGCGTTGTAGGGGGCGGAAAACTGTTTTTT.

This clone was found a few times. This rearrangement joins TRBV6-4 to TRBJ2-1; 10 positions match TRBD2. Germline-derived CDR1 and CDR2 are MRHNA and SNTAGT. The CDR3 covers 15 residues. J gave up 9 bases and V 1 base, and 6 bases lay outside the gene matches. CDR3 DNA: TGTGCCAGCAGTGACTTGGCTAGCGGGGGAACTGAGCAGTTCTTC. Residues: CASSDLASGGTEQFF.

The table lists this clone with a few counts. This chain uses TRBV5-4 with TRBJ2-3, with 13 bases aligning to TRBD2. V gave up 3 bases and J gave up 6 bases; unmatched junction bases: 4. Germline V gene lookup returns CDR1 SGHNT and CDR2 YYREEE (reference sequence). The CDR3 extends over 15 amino acids. The CDR3 DNA reads as TGTGCCAGCAGCTCACTAGCGGGGGGGGTGGATACGCAGTATTTT. This encodes CASSSLAGGVDTQYF.

The genes are TRBV11-2 and TRBJ1-6; the D is unclear. V gave up 5 bases and J gave up 4 bases, with 6 bases separating them. Germline V gene lookup returns CDR1 SGHAT and CDR2 FQNNGV. The CDR3 runs 13 residues. The CDR3 DNA is TGTGCCAGCAGCCTCTCGTATAATTCACCCCTCCACTTT. Translating it yields CASSLSYNSPLHF.

The CDR3, as DNA: TGCGCCAGCAGCCAAACTGGGGGTTTGAAGCATTTT. As protein: CASSQTGGLKHF. The J gene is TRBJ1-5, the V gene TRBV4-1, with a possible D match to TRBD1 (5 bases). The CDR3 totals 12 residues. The germline CDR1 and CDR2 sequences are MGHRA and YSYEKL. V was clipped by 2 bases and J by 14 bases, with 13 bases between them.

The chain is built from TRBV5-1 and TRBJ1-2, with a possible D match to TRBD1 (6 bases). The CDR3 sequence is 13 residues long. The V gene's germline CDR1 is SGHRS and CDR2 YFSETQ. Trimming pared 3 bases from V and 8 bases from J, leaving 14 bases between. The CDR3: CASSSAGHQGYTF. For the CDR3, the DNA is TGCGCCAGCAGCTCGGCGGGACATCAGGGCTACACCTTC.

In this sample, this clone turned up once. This rearrangement joins TRBV4-1 to TRBJ1-4; D remains unclear. Germline V gene sequence: CDR1 MGHRA, CDR2 YSYEKL. This CDR3 has 12 residues. Trimming left V 3 bases short and J 5 bases short, with 4 bases between. The CDR3 is CASSHLNEKLFF. In DNA form, the CDR3 reads TGCGCCAGCAGCCATCTCAATGAAAAACTGTTTTTT.

The chain links TRBV29-1 to TRBJ2-1, with a possible D match to TRBD1 (6 bases). V was pared by 2 bases and J by 4 bases, with 12 bases between. Germline CDR1 reads SQVTM; CDR2 reads ANQGSEA. This CDR3 has 14 amino acids. The DNA for the CDR3 is TGCAGCGTTGAACTGCAGGGGCAATACAATGAGCAGTTCTTC. Translating it yields CSVELQGQYNEQFF.

This sequence joins TRBV7-9 and TRBJ2-5; 9 bases match TRBD2. Germline CDR1 reads SEHNR; CDR2 reads FQNEAQ (reference sequence). The CDR3 runs 14 residues. V gave up 5 bases and J gave up 4 bases; unmatched junction bases: 5. The CDR3, as DNA: TGTGCCAGCAGCCCCCCGCGGGAGGGAGAGACCCAGTACTTC. This sequence encodes CASSPPREGETQYF.

The gene calls are TRBV29-1 and TRBJ2-6; D possibly corresponds to TRBD2 (5 bases). This CDR3 comprises 16 residues. V lost 1 base and J 2 bases, leaving 12 bases between the germline ends. The V gene's germline CDR1 is SQVTM and CDR2 ANQGSEA. CDR3 amino acids: CSVEAVRGPGANVLTF. The CDR3 region has the DNA TGCAGCGTTGAAGCGGTCCGGGGTCCTGGGGCCAACGTCCTGACTTTC.

This clone was counted a single time. The chain is built from TRBV5-6 and TRBJ2-7; 11 positions agree with TRBD1. Germline V lookup: CDR1 SGHDT, CDR2 YYEEEE. The V gene end was trimmed by 4 bases and the J gene end by 2 bases; junction bases not matched to a gene: 5. The CDR3 is made up of 15 amino acids. The chain's CDR3 is CASSGGQGATYEQYF. In DNA, the CDR3 is TGTGCCAGCAGCGGAGGACAGGGGGCTACCTACGAGCAGTACTTC. The whole variable domain, filled in from reference TRBV5-6 and TRBJ2-7, reads DAGVTQSPTHLIKTRGQQVTLRCSPKSGHDTVSWYQQALGQGPQFIFQYYEEEERQRGNFPDRFSGHQFPNYSSELNVNALLLGDSALYLCASSGGQGATYEQYFGPGTRLTVT.

This clone was seen a few times. The identical CDR3 is also encoded by other nucleotide sequences in the sample. CDR3 coding DNA: TGTGCCAGCAGCCGGGGAGGCACTGAAGCTTTCTTT. Translation gives CASSRGGTEAFF. The chain recombines TRBV7-9 with TRBJ1-1; D unresolved. Trimming shortened V by 5 bases and J by 4 bases, and 8 bases separated the two germline ends. Germline V gene data show CDR1 as SEHNR and CDR2 as FQNEAQ (reference sequence). CDR3 length: 12 amino acids.

Only a few counts were recorded for this clone. This rearrangement joins TRBV7-9 to TRBJ1-4; D call uncertain. There are 16 residues in the CDR3. The V end was cut by 7 bases, the J end by 5 bases, with 20 bases between. The V gene's germline CDR1 is SEHNR and CDR2 FQNEAQ (reference sequence). The CDR3 DNA is TGTGCCAGCACTCTCTTTGGGGAACAGAACAATGAAAAACTGTTTTTT. It specifies CASTLFGEQNNEKLFF.

The chain is built from TRBV5-4 and TRBJ2-7; no reliable D call. The CDR3 is 13 residues long. Looked up from germline, CDR1 is SGHNT and CDR2 is YYREEE (reference sequence). Trimming stripped 7 bases from V and 2 bases from J, with 13 bases between. CDR3 DNA sequence: TGTGCCAGCGGTTTTGTCGGCGCCTACGAGCAGTACTTC. It codes for CASGFVGAYEQYF.

The chain carries TRBV5-1 and TRBJ2-3; the D gene is possibly TRBD1 (7 bases). The CDR3 length is 16 residues. From germline, CDR1 is SGHRS and CDR2 YFSETQ. V lost 5 bases and J 5 bases, leaving 21 bases between the germline ends. CDR3 in amino acids: CASRTPEGANQDTQYF. In nucleotides, the CDR3 is TGCGCCAGCAGGACACCGGAGGGGGCGAATCAAGATACGCAGTATTTT.